Below, one T cell receptor beta chain is given with its context. Per the study methods: From reference gene primer amplification, estimates of nucleated cell counts were derived. This table comes from immunoSEQ multiplex PCR, and its TCRdb copy is limited to in-frame clones, with some not included. The V and J calls and clone size are taken from that table; D and trimming were inferred from the DNA. The profile covers about 120,000 clones, with over 70% appearing a single time and just under 30% taken by the ten largest. The data were taken from a study of blood T cell repertoires in COVID-19. At the level of the study: Samples representing acute and convalescent COVID-19 were sourced from the United States, Italy and Spain. Sources were T cells, B-cell-depleted T cells, or PBMCs; the material itself was cDNA or gDNA.

Germline V gives CDR1 SGHDN, CDR2 FVKESK. The V end lost 0 bases, the J end lost 5 bases, and 10 bases lay between the germline ends. The CDR3 loop spans 14 amino acids. The sample consisted of peripheral blood. The clonotype was recovered from a woman aged 70 to 79 with acute or convalescent COVID-19. This chain links TRBV14 with TRBJ2-5; D ambiguous. In DNA, the CDR3 is TGTGCCAGCAGCCAAGAGCCCTACCGGGAGACCCAGTACTTC. This gives the protein CASSQEPYRETQYF.